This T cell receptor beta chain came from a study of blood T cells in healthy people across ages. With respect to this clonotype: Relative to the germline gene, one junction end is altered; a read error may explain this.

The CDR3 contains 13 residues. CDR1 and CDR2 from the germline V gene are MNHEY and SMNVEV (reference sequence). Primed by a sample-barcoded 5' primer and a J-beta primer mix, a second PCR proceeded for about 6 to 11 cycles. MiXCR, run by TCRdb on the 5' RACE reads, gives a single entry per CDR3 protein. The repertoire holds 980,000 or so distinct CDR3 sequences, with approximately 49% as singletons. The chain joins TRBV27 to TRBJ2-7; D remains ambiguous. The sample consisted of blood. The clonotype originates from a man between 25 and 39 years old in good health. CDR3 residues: CASSFTDSCEQYF. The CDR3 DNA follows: TGTGCCAGCAGTTTTACGGATTCCTGCGAGCAGTACTTC.